This T cell receptor (beta chain) emerged from a study of identical twins. Overall study findings and caveats: It was cross-sectional statistical analysis, not following the same donors, that the conclusions relied on.

Comment on this clonotype: Its matching antigen is unknown.

The V gene lost 5 bases and the J gene lost 7 bases, with 16 bases spanning the gap. The CDR3 covers 15 residues. Germline V gene lookup returns CDR1 SGHRS and CDR2 YFSETQ. Each CDR3 protein gets one entry after TCRdb re-called the 5' RACE reads with MiXCR. The table has 450,000 to 650,000 distinct CDR3 sequences, 9.6% seen once. The same sample was also studied in work on yellow fever vaccine responses in identical twins. This second study says: Reportedly, the T cell response mounted by twins to vaccine seemed partly convergent, partly personalized.

The chain is built from TRBV5-1 and TRBJ1-6; D remains ambiguous. The receptor was derived from a woman under 30 in good health. The sample was PBMCs. The CDR3 here is CASRQNVDHNSPLHF. The CDR3 coding sequence is TGCGCCAGCAGACAAAATGTGGATCACAATTCACCCCTCCACTTT.